This is a list of T cell receptor beta chains from one sample in a study of T-cell reconstitution after alpha-beta-depleted transplantation in children. TCRdb re-called the PCR reads through MiXCR, storing one row per CDR3 protein. The profile shows roughly 500,000 distinct CDR3 sequences, approximately 12% of them singletons. The sequencing used PBMCs from the stem cell graft donor, collected from the stem cell graft. The origin of the receptors is a human donor who donated a stem cell graft to a child with combined immunodeficiency. CDR3s include the opening cysteine and the closing phenylalanine or tryptophan. D genes are given only for firm matches. Clone size is shown for a subset of rows, as once, few, many or a class of expanded clone.

clone_size: few; v_call: TRBV12-3/TRBV12-4; d_call: TRBD2; j_call: TRBJ2-7; cdr3_nt: TGTGCCAGCAGTTCTACTAGCGGGGACTACGAGCAGTACTTC; cdr3_aa: CASSSTSGDYEQYF
clone_size: .; v_call: TRBV20-1; d_call: .; j_call: TRBJ1-3; cdr3_nt: TGCAGTGCTAGTCCCGTAGGGGCCCTCTCTGGAAACACCATATATTTT; cdr3_aa: CSASPVGALSGNTIYF
clone_size: few; v_call: TRBV5-1; d_call: .; j_call: TRBJ1-1; cdr3_nt: TGCGCCAGCAGCTTGGGGCAGACTGAAGCTTTCTTT; cdr3_aa: CASSLGQTEAFF
clone_size: .; v_call: TRBV3-1; d_call: .; j_call: TRBJ2-1; cdr3_nt: TGTACCAGCTGTTTCTCAATTTCTGTGGCAGCGCCTCCCTACAATGAGCAGTTCTTC; cdr3_aa: CTSCFSISVAAPPYNEQFF
clone_size: few; v_call: TRBV20-1; d_call: .; j_call: TRBJ2-4; cdr3_nt: TGCAGTGCATCAAGTCGCGGGAAAAACATTCAGTACTTC; cdr3_aa: CSASSRGKNIQYF
clone_size: many; v_call: TRBV20-1; d_call: .; j_call: TRBJ2-7; cdr3_nt: TGCAGTGCTAGAGGACCGCTAACTTACGAGCAGTACTTC; cdr3_aa: CSARGPLTYEQYF
clone_size: many; v_call: TRBV7-9; d_call: .; j_call: TRBJ2-3; cdr3_nt: TGTGCCAGCAGCCCGGTTGGGGGCACAGATACGCAGTATTTT; cdr3_aa: CASSPVGGTDTQYF
clone_size: few; v_call: TRBV12-3/TRBV12-4; d_call: .; j_call: TRBJ1-5; cdr3_nt: TGTGCCAGCAGTCCCGGGGGGTTGGGTCAGCCCCAGCATTTT; cdr3_aa: CASSPGGLGQPQHF
clone_size: many; v_call: TRBV4-3; d_call: .; j_call: TRBJ2-5; cdr3_nt: TGCGCCAGCAGCCCTGAAGTTGGGGAGACCCAGTACTTC; cdr3_aa: CASSPEVGETQYF
clone_size: few; v_call: TRBV24-1; d_call: .; j_call: TRBJ2-4; cdr3_nt: TGTGCCACCAGTGAACCAGCCAAAAACATTCAGTACTTC; cdr3_aa: CATSEPAKNIQYF
clone_size: many; v_call: TRBV29-1; d_call: .; j_call: TRBJ2-1; cdr3_nt: TGCAGCGTTGTTGAAAGGGGGTACAATGAGCAGTTCTTC; cdr3_aa: CSVVERGYNEQFF
clone_size: few; v_call: TRBV11-1; d_call: TRBD2; j_call: TRBJ2-1; cdr3_nt: TGTGCCAGCAGCGATACTAGCGGGATCTTTAGCCAGCACAATGAGCAGTTCTTC; cdr3_aa: CASSDTSGIFSQHNEQFF
clone_size: many; v_call: TRBV9; d_call: .; j_call: TRBJ2-7; cdr3_nt: TGTGCCAGCAGAGAAACGATGCGGAGGGTGCAGTACTTC; cdr3_aa: CASRETMRRVQYF
clone_size: .; v_call: TRBV18; d_call: .; j_call: TRBJ2-7; cdr3_nt: TGTGCCAGCTCACCACTGGGATGGGACTACGAGCAGTACTTC; cdr3_aa: CASSPLGWDYEQYF
clone_size: many; v_call: TRBV5-1; d_call: .; j_call: TRBJ2-7; cdr3_nt: TGCGCCAGCAGCCCCCGGGACTTATCCGGCTACGAGCAGTACTTC; cdr3_aa: CASSPRDLSGYEQYF
clone_size: .; v_call: TRBV12-3/TRBV12-4; d_call: .; j_call: TRBJ2-2; cdr3_nt: TGTGCCAGCAGTTTTAGGGTTTCCACCGGGGAGCTGTTTTTT; cdr3_aa: CASSFRVSTGELFF
clone_size: .; v_call: TRBV29-1; d_call: TRBD2; j_call: TRBJ2-1; cdr3_nt: TGCAGCGCCTTGGGACTAGCGGGGGGGCCAGGCCCCTACAATGAGCAGTTCTTC; cdr3_aa: CSALGLAGGPGPYNEQFF
clone_size: .; v_call: TRBV11-1; d_call: .; j_call: TRBJ2-7; cdr3_nt: TGTGCCAGCAGCTTGGATTCGGACAGACTTTCCTACGAGCAGTACTTC; cdr3_aa: CASSLDSDRLSYEQYF
clone_size: .; v_call: TRBV5-6; d_call: .; j_call: TRBJ2-1; cdr3_nt: TGTGCCAGCAGCCCGGATTCAGGGGGGAGGTACAATGAGCAGTTCTTC; cdr3_aa: CASSPDSGGRYNEQFF
clone_size: many; v_call: TRBV6-2/TRBV6-3; d_call: .; j_call: TRBJ2-7; cdr3_nt: TGTGCCAGCAGTTATATAACAGGGCCAAGCTCCTACGAGCAGTACTTC; cdr3_aa: CASSYITGPSSYEQYF
clone_size: few; v_call: TRBV27; d_call: .; j_call: TRBJ1-5; cdr3_nt: TGTGCCAGCAGGGGCCCCTACAGTGGTCAGCCCCAGCATTTT; cdr3_aa: CASRGPYSGQPQHF
clone_size: .; v_call: TRBV20-1; d_call: TRBD1; j_call: TRBJ2-7; cdr3_nt: TGCAGTGCTAGAGGACAGGGGACGAACGAGCAGTACTTC; cdr3_aa: CSARGQGTNEQYF
clone_size: .; v_call: TRBV11-1; d_call: .; j_call: TRBJ2-3; cdr3_nt: TGTGCCAGCAGCTTATTTAGTGGTGGAGGGCACAGGAGCACAGATACGCAGTATTTT; cdr3_aa: CASSLFSGGGHRSTDTQYF
clone_size: many; v_call: TRBV20-1; d_call: .; j_call: TRBJ1-6; cdr3_nt: TGCAGTGCCCGGGAAACGGGGGTCTATAATTCACCCCTCCACTTT; cdr3_aa: CSARETGVYNSPLHF
clone_size: few; v_call: TRBV7-4; d_call: .; j_call: TRBJ1-5; cdr3_nt: TGTGCCAGCAGCTTAAGTGACAGGACTCTGGTTAGCAATCAGCCCCAGCATTTT; cdr3_aa: CASSLSDRTLVSNQPQHF
clone_size: few; v_call: TRBV6-5; d_call: .; j_call: TRBJ1-4; cdr3_nt: TGTGCCAGCAGTTACTCTTCCGCAACTAATGAAAAACTGTTTTTT; cdr3_aa: CASSYSSATNEKLFF
clone_size: .; v_call: TRBV29-1; d_call: TRBD1; j_call: TRBJ2-5; cdr3_nt: TGCAGCGTGGAAACAGGGGTGTCGGTAGAGACCCAGTACTTC; cdr3_aa: CSVETGVSVETQYF
clone_size: .; v_call: TRBV10-3; d_call: .; j_call: TRBJ2-7; cdr3_nt: TGTGCCATCAGTGCGGGGTTAGGACCATACGAGCAGTACTTC; cdr3_aa: CAISAGLGPYEQYF
clone_size: few; v_call: TRBV2; d_call: .; j_call: TRBJ2-7; cdr3_nt: TGTGCCAGCCTCGGCGACCGGACCGAGCAGTACTTC; cdr3_aa: CASLGDRTEQYF
clone_size: few; v_call: TRBV12-3/TRBV12-4; d_call: .; j_call: TRBJ2-7; cdr3_nt: TGTGCCAGCAGCCCCTGGGCAGCCCCCTACGAGCAGTACTTC; cdr3_aa: CASSPWAAPYEQYF
clone_size: .; v_call: TRBV7-2; d_call: TRBD2; j_call: TRBJ2-7; cdr3_nt: TGTGCCAGCAGCTTAGTGGGCGGGAGGACCTCCTACGAGCAGTACTTC; cdr3_aa: CASSLVGGRTSYEQYF
clone_size: many; v_call: TRBV29-1; d_call: TRBD1; j_call: TRBJ1-1; cdr3_nt: TGCAGCGTTGGGCTGACAGGGGCGAGCACTGAAGCTTTCTTT; cdr3_aa: CSVGLTGASTEAFF
clone_size: few; v_call: TRBV20-1; d_call: TRBD1; j_call: TRBJ2-5; cdr3_nt: TGCAGTGCTAAGCCCCGGGCGACAGGGGTTGAGGAGACCCAGTACTTC; cdr3_aa: CSAKPRATGVEETQYF
clone_size: few; v_call: TRBV2; d_call: TRBD1; j_call: TRBJ2-4; cdr3_nt: TGTGCCAGCAGTACTTTGCCCGGGACAGGGGCCAAAAACATTCAGTACTTC; cdr3_aa: CASSTLPGTGAKNIQYF
clone_size: few; v_call: TRBV20-1; d_call: .; j_call: TRBJ2-7; cdr3_nt: TGCAGGGAAAGTACGTCTGTTTGCTACGAGCAGTACTTC; cdr3_aa: CRESTSVCYEQYF
clone_size: .; v_call: TRBV12-3/TRBV12-4; d_call: .; j_call: TRBJ2-6; cdr3_nt: TGTGCCATCTCGCTGTTTGGGGCCAACGTCCTGACTTTC; cdr3_aa: CAISLFGANVLTF
clone_size: .; v_call: TRBV20-1; d_call: .; j_call: TRBJ2-5; cdr3_nt: TGCAGTGCTAGCCCTCCAGAGACCCAGTACTTC; cdr3_aa: CSASPPETQYF
clone_size: many; v_call: TRBV29-1; d_call: .; j_call: TRBJ1-4; cdr3_nt: TGCAGCGTTGGCCACAATAATGAAAAACTGTTTTTT; cdr3_aa: CSVGHNNEKLFF
clone_size: .; v_call: TRBV6-5; d_call: .; j_call: TRBJ2-5; cdr3_nt: TGTGCCAGCAGTTACCCCTCAGGGGTTCCAGAGACCCAGTACTTC; cdr3_aa: CASSYPSGVPETQYF
clone_size: many; v_call: TRBV24-1; d_call: .; j_call: TRBJ2-3; cdr3_nt: TGTGCCACCAGTGATTTTGCAGATACGCAGTATTTT; cdr3_aa: CATSDFADTQYF
clone_size: few; v_call: TRBV7-9; d_call: .; j_call: TRBJ1-1; cdr3_nt: TGTGCCAGCAGTAACCGGGCCCCGTTGGGAGAAGCTTTCTTT; cdr3_aa: CASSNRAPLGEAFF
clone_size: .; v_call: TRBV5-1; d_call: TRBD1; j_call: TRBJ2-7; cdr3_nt: TGCGCCAGCAGCGCCGAGGGGACAGGGGCCTACGAGCAGTACTTC; cdr3_aa: CASSAEGTGAYEQYF